The rows below give T cell receptor beta chains drawn from one sample of a study of radiation and T cells in renal cell carcinoma. The protocol was immunoSEQ multiplex PCR, while the TCRdb copy is restricted to in-frame clones and leaves out a portion. The repertoire holds 130,000 to 150,000 clones, with more than 70% as singletons. The sequencing here drew on blood, taken from a patient whose treatment included radiotherapy and nephrectomy. The origin of the receptors is a woman between 50 and 59 years old with renal cell carcinoma. CDR3s include the opening cysteine and the closing phenylalanine or tryptophan. The D gene is left open where the match is weak. Rows may omit the clone size; those that give it use once, few, many or a size class.

d_gene	v_gene	abundance	j_gene	CDR3nt	CDR3aa
.	TRBV4-3	.	TRBJ1-5	TGCGCCAGCAGCCAAGAGCTGGGACAGCCCCAGCATTTT	CASSQELGQPQHF
.	TRBV20-1	.	TRBJ2-3	TGCAGTGCTAGAGTTCAGGATACGCAGTATTTT	CSARVQDTQYF
.	TRBV5-1	.	TRBJ1-2	TGCGCCAGCAGCTTGGTTCAGGGCCTCTATGGCTACACCTTC	CASSLVQGLYGYTF
TRBD1	TRBV5-1	once	TRBJ1-5	TGCGCCAGCAGCTTAAACCCGACAGGGGATCAGCCCCAGCATTTT	CASSLNPTGDQPQHF
.	TRBV5-8	.	TRBJ2-2	TGTGCCAGCAGCTTCCGGGACGCTGGGAGGGAGCTGTTTTTT	CASSFRDAGRELFF
.	TRBV5-6	.	TRBJ1-6	TGTGCCAGCAGCTTGGTGGGGGGGGCAACGTATAATTCACCCCTCCACTTT	CASSLVGGATYNSPLHF
.	TRBV11-2	.	TRBJ1-6	TGTGCCAGCAGCTTAGGACAGCCTCTCCACTTT	CASSLGQPLHF
.	TRBV6-1	.	TRBJ2-3	TGTGCCAGCAGTGAAAGGCCCCGATGGGTTAGCTCTAGCACAGATACGCAGTATTTT	CASSERPRWVSSSTDTQYF
.	TRBV9	.	TRBJ1-5	TGTGCCAGCAGCGTAGAAGGCAGTAGCAATCAGCCCCAGCATTTT	CASSVEGSSNQPQHF
TRBD1	TRBV7-2	.	TRBJ2-3	TGTGCCAGCAGCGTGGGACAGGGGAGCACAGATACGCAGTATTTT	CASSVGQGSTDTQYF
.	TRBV2	.	TRBJ2-7	TGTGCCAGCAGTGTGGGCCTCTACGAGCAGTACTTC	CASSVGLYEQYF
TRBD2	TRBV4-1	.	TRBJ2-3	TGCGCCAGCAGCCGGTCTAGCGGGGGCACCACAGATACGCAGTATTTT	CASSRSSGGTTDTQYF
.	TRBV5-5	.	TRBJ1-3	TGTGCCAGCAGCTTTCCCACAGGGCAGAAAAACACCATATATTTT	CASSFPTGQKNTIYF
TRBD2	TRBV7-8	once	TRBJ2-1	TGTGCCAGTTTAAGTAGCGGGGGGGCCAGGGAGCAGTTCTTC	CASLSSGGAREQFF
.	TRBV6-6	.	TRBJ1-1	TGTGCCAGCACCAAGGCGAACACTGAAGCTTTCTTT	CASTKANTEAFF
.	TRBV7-8	.	TRBJ2-5	TGTGCCAGCAGCTCCTCTCTAGCTGCAGAGACCCAGTACTTC	CASSSSLAAETQYF
.	TRBV29-1	.	TRBJ1-1	TGCAGCGTCGAGGGCAAATTGAACACTGAAGCTTTCTTT	CSVEGKLNTEAFF
.	TRBV7-3	.	TRBJ2-1	TGTGCCAGCAGCTTAACGGGTGGCGAGCAGTTCTTC	CASSLTGGEQFF
.	TRBV18	.	TRBJ2-3	TGTGCCAGCTCACCTTGGACAGATACGCAGTATTTT	CASSPWTDTQYF
.	TRBV21-1	.	TRBJ2-5	TGTGCCAGCAGCAAAGCCCCTTCGCCAGGGAGAGAGACCCAGTACTTC	CASSKAPSPGRETQYF
.	TRBV5-1	.	TRBJ1-2	TGCGCCAGCAGCTTGGAGGTGGCGAGCTATGGCTACACCTTC	CASSLEVASYGYTF
TRBD1	TRBV19	.	TRBJ2-7	TGTGCCAGTAGTACAGGGGGCGCATCCTACGAGCAGTACTTC	CASSTGGASYEQYF
.	TRBV29-1	.	TRBJ1-1	TGCAGCGTTGAAGAGCAGCAGGGGAAGAAAGCTTTCTTT	CSVEEQQGKKAFF
.	TRBV5-1	.	TRBJ1-1	TGCGCCAGCACCCCCCGAGGGGACGACACTGAAGCTTTCTTT	CASTPRGDDTEAFF
TRBD2	TRBV7-8	.	TRBJ2-1	TGTGCCAGCAGTCCCGGGGAAGCGGGGACCATTAAGCAGTTCTTC	CASSPGEAGTIKQFF
TRBD2	TRBV4-3	.	TRBJ2-7	TGCGCCAGCAGCCAAGATGCCGGGGGGTTCTACGAGCAGTACTTC	CASSQDAGGFYEQYF
.	TRBV27	.	TRBJ2-2	TGTGCCAGCAGTTTAGGGGGGGGGCGAGGTTCCGGGGAGCTGTTTTTT	CASSLGGGRGSGELFF
TRBD2	TRBV19	.	TRBJ2-2	TGTGCTCTCTCACCGGGAGGCACCGGGGAGCTGTTTTTT	CALSPGGTGELFF
TRBD2	TRBV9	.	TRBJ2-5	TGTGCCAGCAGCGTAGAAATAGCGGGGGGAGAGACCCAGTACTTC	CASSVEIAGGETQYF
.	TRBV4-1	.	TRBJ1-5	TGCGCCAGCAGCCAAGAGCCGTTGCAAGTGGGGAATCAGCCCCAGCATTTT	CASSQEPLQVGNQPQHF
TRBD1	TRBV11-1	.	TRBJ1-6	TGTGCCAGCAGCTTCTTCCTTACGACAGGGGCCTATTCACCCCTCCACTTT	CASSFFLTTGAYSPLHF
.	TRBV6-1	.	TRBJ1-1	TGTGCCAGCTGTCCCGGGACTCTCCAGAACACTGAAGCTTTCTTT	CASCPGTLQNTEAFF
.	TRBV7-9	.	TRBJ1-3	TGTGCCAGCAGCTTCAAGGGACTGAGTTCAACTGGAAACACCATATATTTT	CASSFKGLSSTGNTIYF
.	TRBV19	.	TRBJ1-2	TGTGCCAGTAGTTACACGGATTCCAACTATGGCTACACCTTC	CASSYTDSNYGYTF
.	TRBV9	once	TRBJ2-2	TGTGCCAGCAGCGGAACAGCGAACACCGGGGAGCTGTTTTTT	CASSGTANTGELFF
.	TRBV6-5	.	TRBJ2-3	TGTGCCAGCGGGGTCGGGGATACGCAGTATTTT	CASGVGDTQYF
TRBD1	TRBV4-1	once	TRBJ1-2	TGCGCCAGCAGCCAACCGCGACAGGGGTATGGCTACACCTTC	CASSQPRQGYGYTF
.	TRBV6-6	.	TRBJ2-7	TGTGCCAGCAGCCCCGGACGGATTTCGGGTGAGCAGTACTTC	CASSPGRISGEQYF
.	TRBV6-5	.	TRBJ1-2	TGTGCCAGCAGTTACAGGGAGGTGGAGAATGGCTACACCTTC	CASSYREVENGYTF
.	TRBV5-6	once	TRBJ1-3	TGTGCCAGCAGCTTGGGGCCGCGAAACACCATATATTTT	CASSLGPRNTIYF
TRBD1	TRBV11-1	.	TRBJ1-5	TGTGCCAGCAGCGCCGGACAGGGGGGTCAGCCCCAGCATTTT	CASSAGQGGQPQHF
.	TRBV19	.	TRBJ2-7	TGTGCCAGTAGTATTGGGGCGGGGTATATATACGAGCAGTACTTC	CASSIGAGYIYEQYF
.	TRBV7-9	.	TRBJ2-3	TGTGCCAGCAGCTTAAGACTAAACACAGATACGCAGTATTTT	CASSLRLNTDTQYF
.	TRBV6-4	.	TRBJ1-2	TGTGCCAGCAGTGACTTGGCCGGTGCCTATGGCTACACCTTC	CASSDLAGAYGYTF
.	TRBV29-1	.	TRBJ1-1	TGCAGCGTAGAGCGCGGGCAGATCCTGAACACTGAAGCTTTCTTT	CSVERGQILNTEAFF